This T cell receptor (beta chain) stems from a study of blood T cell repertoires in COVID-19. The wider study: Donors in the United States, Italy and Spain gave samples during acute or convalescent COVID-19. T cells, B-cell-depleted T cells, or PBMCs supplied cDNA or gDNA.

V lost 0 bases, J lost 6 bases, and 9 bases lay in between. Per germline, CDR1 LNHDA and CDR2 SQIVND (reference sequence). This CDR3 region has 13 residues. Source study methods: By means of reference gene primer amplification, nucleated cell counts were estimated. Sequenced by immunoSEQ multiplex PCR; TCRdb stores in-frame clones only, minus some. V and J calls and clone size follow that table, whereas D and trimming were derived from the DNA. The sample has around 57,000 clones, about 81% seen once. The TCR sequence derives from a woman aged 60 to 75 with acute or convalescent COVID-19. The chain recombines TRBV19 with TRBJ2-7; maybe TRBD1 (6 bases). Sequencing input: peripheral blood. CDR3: CASSIDVDSEQYF. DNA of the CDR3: TGTGCCAGTAGTATAGACGTGGACAGCGAGCAGTACTTC.